This TCR beta chain was recorded in a study of PD-L1 blockade in urothelial cancer (dated by TCRdb to 2015 to 2018). About the study as a whole: Every patient began therapy at some point between 2014 and 2015 and was given atezolizumab 1,200 mg intravenously every 3 weeks. Nine patients achieved durable clinical benefit and 20 did not. Progression-free survival longer than 6 months counted as durable clinical benefit, and TCR features were additionally tested against both progression-free and overall survival. In the same patients who had TCR sequencing, pretreatment tumors also underwent whole exome sequencing and RNA sequencing. Blood samples yielded a median of around 150,000 T cells and 65,000 to 95,000 unique TCRs, with median clonality 0.080. Pretreatment tumor samples, along with matched peripheral blood serially collected before and after atezolizumab treatment, were subjected to TCR sequencing. An exploratory multi-omic analysis was conducted of the somatic, immune and clinical correlates of response to PD-L1 blockade with atezolizumab in urothelial cancer. About 90% of the 29 patients were identified as males with urothelial cancer of bladder origin, and a prior smoking history was reported by 18 of 29 patients. Approximately 29 patients had pretreatment blood TCR-seq, roughly 24 had at least one posttreatment blood collection, and roughly 24 had tumor TCR-seq. Patients had an ECOG performance status of 0 or 1 and had received between 0 and 3 prior chemotherapy regimens. Blood samples were analyzed at two time points: 3 weeks after treatment start (second dose) and 6 weeks after treatment start.

About this clone: The antigen it binds to is not known. There are no base qualities to consult, and no much larger clone falls within one base.

On the study overall, not on this receptor specifically: Greater expansion of tumor-associated TCR clones in peripheral blood 3 weeks after the start of treatment was observed in patients with durable benefit (n ≈ 24, p = 0.022). A pretreatment peripheral blood TCR clonality below the median was linked to improved progression-free and overall survival. Small sample size (n of about 29) and many exploratory analyses mean the results are intended to be hypothesis-generating.

Synthetic TCR analog templates were spiked into each PCR so that absolute template abundance could be estimated from read counts. Using the immunoSEQ assay, TCRbeta CDR3 regions were amplified from genomic DNA with bias-controlled V and J gene primers. Rearranged TCRbeta segments were sequenced at approximately 20X coverage. Per the source publication's procedure: Sequencing errors were corrected by clustering, and CDR3s were annotated against IMGT so that V, D and J genes could be assigned. Only productive TCRbeta rearrangements were used in downstream analyses, excluding out-of-frame or stop-codon sequences. Clonality was computed as one minus Shannon entropy normalized by the log of the number of unique productive sequences. Fisher's exact test with Benjamini-Hochberg correction, at a threshold of adjusted p below 0.01, was used to find clones that differed between time points or between blood and tumor. The table was pulled from immuneACCESS by TCRdb, which kept in-frame rearrangements only. Such tables lose some clones; where checked, under half of the loss comes from unresolved V genes, and the rest has no known cause. V, J and clone size are taken as reported in that table, and D and trimming were inferred from the DNA itself. The sample records fewer than 75,000 clones, around 90% of which are singletons. The top ten clonotypes cover 3.5% to 5.5% of the sample.

Taken with the paper, the label for time point translates to: pretreatment peripheral blood. The cohort comprised 25 to 35 patients with locally advanced or metastatic urothelial carcinoma treated at Memorial Sloan Kettering on a trial protocol. Peripheral blood mononuclear cells were collected from each patient pretreatment and during treatment, giving between 1 and 8 total time points per patient. The Qiagen DNeasy Blood extraction kit was used to purify genomic DNA from total PBMCs and from tumor samples. PBMCs were collected pretreatment and during treatment, and were isolated and stored as previously described. The receptor's source is a man between 65 and 85 years old with urothelial cancer. The starting material was PBMCs, obtained around atezolizumab (anti-PD-L1) treatment.

The CDR3 is CASGLVRFGAGGSSGAYNEQFF. The DNA sequence is as follows: TGTGCTAGTGGTTTGGTACGGTTTGGGGCAGGGGGTTCTAGCGGGGCCTACAATGAGCAGTTCTTC. The chain uses TRBV12-5 and TRBJ2-1, and 9 junction bases match TRBD2. Unmatched junction bases come to 20, with V trimmed by 0 bases and J by 2 bases. In the germline V gene, CDR1 corresponds to LGHNT and CDR2 to FRNRAP. The CDR3 starts with the cysteine, ends with the phenylalanine, and has 22 residues. CDR3 DNA only is kept here, 66 bases in frame from base 1.